The 8 T cell receptor beta chains below all came from one sample that was sequenced in a study of metastatic and nonmetastatic thyroid tumors. TCRdb re-clonotyped the PCR reads via MiXCR. Of about 13,000 clones listed, around 25% are singletons. Patients had received no treatment of any kind before thyroid surgery. The sequencing input was blood. These receptors originate from a male donor with papillary thyroid cancer or a benign thyroid nodule (not recorded which). Some clones in this sample may be carry-over from other donors' samples.

This chain uses TRBV12-5 with TRBJ1-3, with TRBD1 identical over 7 bases. The length of the CDR3 is 17 residues. With V trimmed by 1 base and J by 1 base, 7 bases remained unmatched. Per the germline V gene, CDR1 is LGHNT and CDR2 is FRNRAP. Written as DNA, the CDR3 is TGTGCTAGTGGTTTGGGAATACAGGGGACGTCTGGAAACACCATATATTTT. Protein sequence: CASGLGIQGTSGNTIYF.

This clone was seen at least ten times. This chain connects TRBV18 to TRBJ1-1; maybe TRBD1 (5 bases). V shed 6 bases and J shed 2 bases, with 13 bases lying between them. The CDR3 is 14 residues long. Germline CDR1 is KGHSH and CDR2 is LQKENI. CDR3 sequence: CASSATGGNTEAFF. CDR3 bases: TGTGCCAGCTCGGCGACCGGGGGAAACACTGAAGCTTTCTTT.

This clone was seen a few times. The gene calls are TRBV6-1 and TRBJ2-7; 8 bases match TRBD2. V was pared by 2 bases and J by 0 bases, with 3 bases of the junction left unmatched. The CDR3 loop spans 15 amino acids. Germline loops: CDR1 MNHNS, CDR2 SASEGT. The CDR3 nucleotides read TGTGCCAGCAGTGAATACAGCGGGAGCTCCTACGAGCAGTACTTC. This sequence encodes CASSEYSGSSYEQYF.

This clone was seen a handful of times. V gene TRBV6-2 or TRBV6-3 combines with J gene TRBJ2-1; 7 bases agree with TRBD1. The V and J ends lost 7 bases and 6 bases, in that order; junction bases with no gene match: 9. CDR3 length: 14 amino acids. Germline CDR1 is MNHEY and CDR2 is SVGEGT. In DNA form, the CDR3 reads TGTGCCAGCATCTTGAGACAGGGAGTCAATGAGCAGTTCTTC. This gives the protein CASILRQGVNEQFF.

This clone was seen more than once but under ten times. The chain joins TRBV24-1 to TRBJ1-2, with D hard to call. Germline assignment: CDR1 KGHDR and CDR2 SFDVKD. V was trimmed by 3 bases and J by 8 bases, leaving 9 bases between them. The CDR3 runs to 12 residues. CDR3 sequence (DNA): TGTGCCACCAGTGATAGGCAGAGGGGCTACACCTTC. Protein product: CATSDRQRGYTF.

This clone has a handful of counts. The V gene is TRBV6-2 or TRBV6-3, the J gene TRBJ1-1; TRBD1 agrees at 7 bases. With V trimmed by 0 bases and J by 0 bases, 7 bases remained unmatched. This CDR3 spans 17 amino acids. Germline-derived CDR1 and CDR2 are MNHEY and SVGEGT. Here the CDR3 DNA reads TGTGCCAGCAGTTACTCGAAAAGGGACAGCATGAACACTGAAGCTTTCTTT. Translating it yields CASSYSKRDSMNTEAFF.

This clone was seen a handful of times. The chain links TRBV6-1 to TRBJ1-6; 8 bases line up with TRBD1. V shed 8 bases and J 5 bases; nucleotides not matched to a gene: 2. CDR1 is MNHNS and CDR2 is SASEGT in the germline V gene. This CDR3 has 13 amino acids. CDR3 sequence reads: CASLTGDNSPLHF. The CDR3 DNA is TGTGCCAGCCTGACAGGGGATAATTCACCCCTCCACTTT.

This chain uses TRBV27 with TRBJ1-1, with TRBD1 as a possible D gene (5 bases). The CDR3 length is 14 residues. Germline V gene data show CDR1 as MNHEY and CDR2 as SMNVEV (reference sequence). Trimming stripped 2 bases from V and 4 bases from J, with 11 bases between. CDR3 coding DNA: TGTGCCAGCAGTTTACAGGGAACGGCCACTGAAGCTTTCTTT. This codes for CASSLQGTATEAFF.